These 24 T cell receptor beta chains were sequenced from one sample in a study of shared clonotypes between healthy human individuals (dated by TCRdb to 2018 to 2021). The library was generated by the immunoSEQ multiplex PCR assay. TCRdb limited this immuneACCESS table to in-frame rearrangements with V and J called. A share of clones is missing; checked studies link under half to unresolved V genes, and the rest is unexplained. The sample table shows hundreds of thousands of clones, and around 73% are seen once. Jointly, the top ten make up around 2% of the sample. The sample comprised memory CD4+ T cells sorted from blood. Reading the label with the study, this specimen's cell subset or site is: CD45RA-negative fraction. All receptors derive from a woman aged 30 to 39 in good health.

This clone was observed a handful of times. This chain joins TRBV4-2 and TRBJ1-5, with TRBD1 identical over 7 bases. This CDR3 has 15 amino acids. V was clipped by 3 bases and J by 4 bases; unmatched bases: 6. Germline V gene data show CDR1 as LGHNA and CDR2 as YNFKEQ. The CDR3 DNA reads as TGTGCCAGCAGCCACGAGGGACAGCCTAATCAGCCCCAGCATTTT. Translation: CASSHEGQPNQPQHF.

There are a few counts of this clone. V and J are TRBV6-5 and TRBJ2-4; 10 nucleotides match TRBD1. Germline V CDR1 and CDR2: MNHEY, SVGAGI. V gave up 8 bases and J gave up 1 base; unmatched junction bases: 5. The CDR3 spans 15 residues. In DNA form, the CDR3 reads TGTGCCAGCGCGAGACAGGGGGCCGCCAAAAACATTCAGTACTTC. Translated, it gives CASARQGAAKNIQYF.

This chain uses TRBV4-1 with TRBJ2-7, with D perhaps matching TRBD1 (6 bases). V was cut by 4 bases and J by 3 bases, with 13 bases left in between. CDR3 length equals 14 residues. CDR1 is MGHRA, CDR2 YSYEKL, per germline. CDR3 coding DNA: TGCGCCAGCAGCCGAGGACAGAGAGACTACGAGCAGTACTTC. This encodes CASSRGQRDYEQYF.

V usage is TRBV28 and J usage is TRBJ2-7; 10 positions match TRBD2. CDR1 and CDR2 (germline): MDHEN, SYDVKM. The V and J ends lost 5 bases and 0 bases, in that order; junction bases with no gene match: 4. The CDR3 has 15 amino acids. The CDR3 region is CASSGLAAPSYEQYF. The CDR3 DNA follows: TGTGCCAGCAGTGGACTAGCGGCACCCTCCTACGAGCAGTACTTC.

The chain recombines TRBV29-1 with TRBJ2-7; 12 positions agree with TRBD2. V gave up 5 bases and J gave up 6 bases; unmatched junction bases: 11. CDR3 length: 15 residues. Germline CDR1 and CDR2: SQVTM and ANQGSEA. CDR3: CSVTGTSGLGGEQYF. Written as DNA, the CDR3 is TGCAGCGTTACTGGGACTAGCGGGTTAGGGGGCGAGCAGTACTTC.

The sample holds one count of this clone. The chain is built from TRBV6-1 and TRBJ1-5; D not resolved. The germline V gene encodes CDR1 MNHNS and CDR2 SASEGT. This CDR3 has 13 amino acids. The V and J ends lost 7 bases and 5 bases respectively, with 12 bases between them. CDR3 amino acids: CASKREGDQPQHF. CDR3 nucleotide sequence: TGTGCCAGCAAACGAGAAGGCGATCAGCCCCAGCATTTT.

The rearrangement joins TRBV9 to TRBJ2-1, with 12 bases identical to TRBD1. J lost 9 bases, V lost 2 bases, and 6 bases had no gene match. Germline V gene data show CDR1 as SGDLS and CDR2 as YYNGEE. CDR3 length: 15 residues. The DNA for the CDR3 is TGTGCCAGCAGCGTCTCGGGACAGGGGGCTGGTGAGCAGTTCTTC. Translating gives CASSVSGQGAGEQFF.

The chain carries TRBV4-2 and TRBJ2-1; 12 bases are a match to TRBD2. This CDR3 has 22 residues. Germline V gene lookup returns CDR1 LGHNA and CDR2 YNFKEQ. V shed 0 bases, J shed 2 bases, and the junction held 17 bases outside the gene matches. In DNA form, the CDR3 reads TGTGCCAGCAGCCAAGATATATCTAGGGGGCTAGCGGGAGGGCTAGCCTACAATGAGCAGTTCTTC. It encodes CASSQDISRGLAGGLAYNEQFF.

This rearrangement joins TRBV5-6 to TRBJ2-5, with D possibly being TRBD2 (5 bases). The germline V gene has CDR1 SGHDT and CDR2 YYEEEE. The CDR3 has 15 amino acids. V lost 3 bases, J lost 6 bases, and 18 bases lay in between. For the CDR3, the DNA is TGTGCCAGCAGCTATACCGGTGCCGGAGGCCAGACCCAGTACTTC. Amino acid sequence: CASSYTGAGGQTQYF.

The count of this clone is one. The J gene is TRBJ1-2, the V gene TRBV19; D is unclear. The germline gives CDR1 LNHDA, CDR2 SQIVND (reference sequence). The CDR3 spans 13 residues. V shed 3 bases and J shed 4 bases, with 9 bases lying between them. CDR3 in DNA: TGTGCCAGTAGTATCGGGGAAACCTATGGCTACACCTTC. Translating gives CASSIGETYGYTF.

This clone appeared a few times. The V and J genes are TRBV6-5 and TRBJ1-1; D remains ambiguous. The V gene lost 3 bases and the J gene lost 4 bases, with 9 bases spanning the gap. This CDR3 has 13 residues. Germline V CDR1 and CDR2: MNHEY, SVGAGI. CDR3 coding DNA: TGTGCCAGCAGTTATCGCCTGAGCACTGAAGCTTTCTTT. Its protein product is CASSYRLSTEAFF.

This clone came up once. CDR3 sequence: CASGTTYEQYF. DNA of the CDR3: TGTGCCAGCGGGACTACCTACGAGCAGTACTTC. The J gene is TRBJ2-7, the V gene TRBV28; the match to TRBD2 covers 7 bases. CDR3 length equals 11 residues. Trimming at V came to 8 bases and at J to 2 bases, leaving 0 bases not matched to a gene. Germline CDR1 reads MDHEN; CDR2 reads SYDVKM.

The chain joins TRBV14 to TRBJ2-1; 10 positions match TRBD2. Germline CDR1 and CDR2: SGHDN and FVKESK. This CDR3 contains 17 residues. V was pared by 1 base and J by 4 bases, with 7 bases of the junction left unmatched. In DNA, the CDR3 is TGTGCCAGCAGCCAAGCCCGGGAGCGGGAGGGGTACAATGAGCAGTTCTTC. Its translation: CASSQAREREGYNEQFF.

The chain couples TRBV29-1 to TRBJ1-5, with D perhaps TRBD1 (6 bases). Per the germline V gene, CDR1 is SQVTM and CDR2 is ANQGSEA. With 4 bases removed from V and 4 bases from J, the gap between germline ends came to 14 bases. The CDR3 has 14 amino acids. Here the CDR3 DNA reads TGCAGCGTTGCAATGGGGGGGGCTAATCAGCCCCAGCATTTT. This sequence encodes CSVAMGGANQPQHF.

The rearrangement links TRBV9 to TRBJ2-3; no clear D. Germline V lookup: CDR1 SGDLS, CDR2 YYNGEE. Trimming cost V 1 base and J 2 bases, with 5 bases left between them. The CDR3 has 13 amino acids. The CDR3 spells CASSVSPTDTQYF. CDR3 nucleotide sequence: TGTGCCAGCAGCGTATCCCCCACAGATACGCAGTATTTT.

A single count supports this clone. The sample contains more than one DNA sequence encoding this CDR3. The genes are TRBV5-4 and TRBJ1-4; the D gene is possibly TRBD1 (6 bases). V was pared by 2 bases and J by 5 bases, with 7 bases between. The V gene's germline CDR1 is SGHNT and CDR2 YYREEE (reference sequence). The CDR3 spans 13 residues. CDR3 nucleotides: TGTGCCAGCAGCTTCCAGGGGAATGAAAAACTGTTTTTT. This encodes CASSFQGNEKLFF.

V and J are TRBV21-1 and TRBJ1-5. TRBV21-1 is termed a pseudogene. There are 15 residues in the CDR3. For the CDR3, the DNA is TGTGCCAGCAGCAAAGGGCGGGATAGCAATCAGCCCCAGCATTTT. Translation: CASSKGRDSNQPQHF.

This chain's CDR3 is CASSPSPGTGIDRVPIYF. In DNA form, the CDR3 reads TGTGCCAGCAGTCCCTCCCCGGGGACAGGGATTGATCGTGTCCCCATATATTTT. The V gene is TRBV28, the J gene TRBJ1-3; 9 nucleotides match TRBD1. The CDR3 sequence is 18 residues long. Germline V lookup: CDR1 MDHEN, CDR2 SYDVKM. The V segment lost 5 bases and the J segment 11 bases; nucleotides outside the gene matches: 22.

This clone has at least ten counts. Within the sample, other DNA sequences also encode this same CDR3. V is TRBV29-1 and J is TRBJ2-7, with D unclear. The ends were cut back, 4 bases at V and 3 bases at J, with 4 bases in the middle. Germline values: CDR1 SQVTM, CDR2 ANQGSEA. The CDR3 extends over 10 amino acids. CDR3 DNA sequence: TGCAGCGTTGGGAGCTACGAGCAGTACTTC. Translated, it gives CSVGSYEQYF.

The V and J genes are TRBV5-1 and TRBJ2-3, with TRBD1 matching over 9 bases. V was clipped by 4 bases and J by 3 bases; unmatched bases: 9. This CDR3 comprises 16 residues. The V gene's germline CDR1 is SGHRS and CDR2 YFSETQ. The CDR3 sequence is CASSIGQGPPTDTQYF. The CDR3 DNA reads TGCGCCAGCAGCATCGGACAGGGGCCTCCTACAGATACGCAGTATTTT.

The rearrangement joins TRBV19 to TRBJ1-3; D ambiguous. Per germline, CDR1 LNHDA and CDR2 SQIVND (reference sequence). The CDR3 spans 15 residues. Trimming stripped 3 bases from V and 0 bases from J, with 9 bases between. The CDR3: CASSISGHSGNTIYF. Written as DNA, the CDR3 is TGTGCCAGTAGTATCTCGGGCCACTCTGGAAACACCATATATTTT. The full variable domain, its missing parts supplied by reference TRBV19 and TRBJ1-3, is DGGITQSPKYLFRKEGQNVTLSCEQNLNHDAMYWYRQDPGQGLRLIYYSQIVNDFQKGDIAEGYSVSREKKESFPLTVTSAQKNPTAFYLCASSISGHSGNTIYFGEGSWLTVV.

This chain connects TRBV11-1 to TRBJ1-1; D remains unclear. This CDR3 has 14 amino acids. CDR1 and CDR2 from the germline V gene are SGHAT and FQDESV (reference sequence). The V gene lost 1 base and the J gene lost 2 bases, with 8 bases spanning the gap. The CDR3 region is CASSLVVGNTEAFF. The CDR3 region has the DNA TGTGCCAGCAGCTTAGTTGTGGGAAACACTGAAGCTTTCTTT.

This rearrangement joins TRBV5-1 to TRBJ2-3; TRBD1 might be the D (6 bases). Germline assignment: CDR1 SGHRS and CDR2 YFSETQ. Trimming took 4 bases from V and 9 from J, leaving 21 bases between them. This CDR3 is built from 15 residues. The CDR3, as DNA: TGCGCCAGCAGCCCCACGGGGCCCCAGGGGTCGACGCAGTATTTT. This sequence encodes CASSPTGPQGSTQYF.

The rearrangement links TRBV10-3 to TRBJ2-1, with D possibly matching TRBD2 (6 bases). Trimming took 3 bases from V and 7 from J, leaving 25 bases between them. Germline V gives CDR1 ENHRY, CDR2 SYGVKD. The CDR3 length is 18 residues. The CDR3 here is CAISDPGSRAYGGNEQFF. The CDR3 DNA follows: TGTGCCATCAGTGACCCCGGGAGTAGAGCCTACGGGGGAAATGAGCAGTTCTTC.